These 10 T cell receptor beta chains were sequenced from one sample in a study of identical twins. TCRdb itself ran the 5' RACE reads through MiXCR, one entry per CDR3 protein. Counted here are 690,000 or so distinct CDR3 sequences, 8.6% occurring once; the ten biggest clones make up roughly 0.97%. The same data also went into a second study, on yellow fever vaccine responses in identical twins.

Sequenced input: PBMCs. The receptors were gathered from a woman aged 18-30 years in good health.

CDR3 region: CASSAVLGDTQYF. DNA for the CDR3: TGCGCCAGCAGCGCAGTTTTGGGAGATACGCAGTATTTT. This rearrangement joins TRBV5-1 to TRBJ2-3; no clear D gene. The germline V and J ends were trimmed by 4 bases and 5 bases, with 11 bases remaining between them. Looked up from germline, CDR1 is SGHRS and CDR2 is YFSETQ. The CDR3 totals 13 residues.

With regard to this clonotype: This may arise from a read error, as a much more abundant clone is one base away. This chain connects TRBV18 to TRBJ1-1, with unresolved D. This CDR3 has 13 residues. CDR1 and CDR2 (germline): KGHSH, LQKENI. The DNA of the CDR3 is TGTGTCAGCTCACAGACACCGAACACTGAAGCTTTCTTT. It specifies CVSSQTPNTEAFF. The complete variable domain, with remaining parts taken from reference TRBV18 and TRBJ1-1, reads NAGVMQNPRHLVRRRGQEARLRCSPMKGHSHVYWYRQLPEEGLKFMVYLQKENIIDESGMPKERFSAEFPKEGPSILRIQQVVRGDSAAYFCVSSQTPNTEAFFGQGTRLTVV.

Remarks on this clonotype: One junction end disagrees with the germline gene, perhaps due to a read error. The chain couples TRBV4-2 to TRBJ2-7, with D perhaps TRBD2 (5 bases). CDR3 length: 13 amino acids. The germline V gene has CDR1 LGHNA and CDR2 YNFKEQ. Here the CDR3 reads CASSQEGLAVISF. The CDR3 DNA sequence: TGTGCCAGCAGCCAAGAAGGGCTAGCCGTCATATCATTC.

This chain joins TRBV7-9 and TRBJ1-1; 9 bases are a match to TRBD1. The CDR3 covers 16 residues. Germline V gene data show CDR1 as SEHNR and CDR2 as FQNEAQ (reference sequence). The V and J ends lost 1 base and 5 bases, in that order; junction bases with no gene match: 8. The CDR3 sequence is CASSLERQGVKTEAFF. As DNA, the CDR3 is TGTGCCAGCAGCTTAGAGCGACAGGGGGTCAAAACTGAAGCTTTCTTT.

This clonotype was seen more than once but under ten times. This rearrangement joins TRBV20-1 to TRBJ2-3, with 7 bases lining up with TRBD2. This CDR3 contains 16 residues. Germline V gene sequence: CDR1 DFQATT, CDR2 SNEGSKA (reference sequence). The J segment lost 1 base and the V segment lost 0 bases, leaving 7 bases of the junction unmatched. This chain's CDR3 is CSARDPRGGGTDTQYF. In nucleotides, the CDR3 is TGCAGTGCTAGAGATCCACGGGGAGGGGGCACAGATACGCAGTATTTT.

This chain joins TRBV20-1 and TRBJ2-1, with TRBD2 matching 9 bases. Per germline, CDR1 DFQATT and CDR2 SNEGSKA (reference sequence). With V trimmed by 7 bases and J by 6 bases, 10 bases remained unmatched. The CDR3 runs 14 residues. As DNA, the CDR3 is TGCAGTGGTACCGGGACTAGCACTTTCAATGAGCAGTTCTTC. Translated, it gives CSGTGTSTFNEQFF.

This clonotype came up many times. The chain links TRBV24-1 to TRBJ2-7; tentative D call: TRBD1 (5 bases). Trimming took off 2 bases at V and 4 bases at J, with 14 bases between the two ends. The CDR3 covers 15 residues. Germline-derived CDR1 and CDR2 are KGHDR and SFDVKD. This CDR3 reads CATSDSRDSVYEQYF. CDR3 nucleotides: TGTGCCACCAGTGATTCAAGAGACAGCGTATACGAGCAGTACTTC.

This clonotype was seen a few times. The chain carries TRBV5-1 and TRBJ2-5, with D tentatively TRBD2 (5 bases). V lost 3 bases and J lost 7, with 13 bases in between. Germline V gene lookup returns CDR1 SGHRS and CDR2 YFSETQ. The CDR3 is made up of 13 amino acids. The CDR3 reads CASSSGGRGTQYF. In nucleotides, the CDR3 is TGCGCCAGCAGCTCCGGTGGCCGGGGGACCCAGTACTTC.

This clonotype was found a few times. The V gene is TRBV4-1, the J gene TRBJ2-4; 9 nucleotides align to TRBD2. V was pared by 8 bases and J by 8 bases, with 13 bases of the junction left unmatched. Per the germline V gene, CDR1 is MGHRA and CDR2 is YSYEKL. This CDR3 has 15 amino acids. As DNA, the CDR3 is TGCGCCAGCGGTGCGGGAGGGCCTGGGTCGTACATTCAGTACTTC. It specifies CASGAGGPGSYIQYF.

The chain has TRBV7-9 and TRBJ2-3; the D is unclear. CDR1 SEHNR and CDR2 FQNEAQ come from the germline V gene (reference sequence). This CDR3 is built from 16 residues. Trimming removed 7 bases at V and 0 bases at J, with 17 bases between. As DNA, the CDR3 is TGTGCCAGCACCCTCTCCGGTGGGCGGAGCACAGATACGCAGTATTTT. Amino acid sequence: CASTLSGGRSTDTQYF. The full variable domain, its missing parts supplied by reference TRBV7-9 and TRBJ2-3, is DTGVSQNPRHKITKRGQNVTFRCDPISEHNRLYWYRQTLGQGPEFLTYFQNEAQLEKSRLLSDRFSAERPKGSFSTLEIQRTEQGDSAMYLCASTLSGGRSTDTQYFGPGTRLTVL.